A single sample gave rise to the 30 T cell receptor beta chains below, sequenced in a study of control samples from healthy donors and cancer patients. Produced via immunoSEQ multiplex PCR; TCRdb's table is partial and in-frame only. The sample records roughly 59,000 clones, roughly 90% being singletons. Sequencing was done on a sample of PBMCs. All receptors come from a man aged 35 to 55 with colorectal cancer.

CDR3 nucleotides: TGCAGTGCTAGTACCCCGGGACAGGCCAATTCACCCCTCCACTTT. It codes for CSASTPGQANSPLHF. The chain carries TRBV20-1 and TRBJ1-6; 8 nucleotides agree with TRBD1. The length of the CDR3 is 15 residues. In germline, CDR1 is DFQATT, CDR2 SNEGSKA (reference sequence). V trimming: 3 bases; J trimming: 7 bases; junction bases outside the gene matches: 8.

V gene TRBV29-1 combines with J gene TRBJ1-1; D unclear. Germline assignment: CDR1 SQVTM and CDR2 ANQGSEA. The CDR3 sequence is 12 residues long. The ends were cut back, 5 bases at V and 1 base at J, with 8 bases in the middle. CDR3 in amino acids: CSVQQGNTEAFF. The CDR3 DNA sequence: TGCAGCGTTCAGCAAGGGAACACTGAAGCTTTCTTT.

The chain joins TRBV5-6 to TRBJ2-7, with D possibly matching TRBD1 (6 bases). Germline V lookup: CDR1 SGHDT, CDR2 YYEEEE. The CDR3 is 16 residues long. Trimming shortened V by 4 bases and J by 1 base, and 18 bases separated the two germline ends. CDR3 sequence reads: CASSPIGGQGSYEQYF. The CDR3 DNA follows: TGTGCCAGCAGCCCCATAGGTGGGCAGGGGTCCTACGAGCAGTACTTC. The complete variable domain, with remaining parts taken from reference TRBV5-6 and TRBJ2-7, reads DAGVTQSPTHLIKTRGQQVTLRCSPKSGHDTVSWYQQALGQGPQFIFQYYEEEERQRGNFPDRFSGHQFPNYSSELNVNALLLGDSALYLCASSPIGGQGSYEQYFGPGTRLTVT.

This clone was counted a single time. V and J are TRBV21-1 and TRBJ1-5; the table's D call, TRBD1, was not checked against the DNA. TRBV21-1 constitutes a pseudogene. The CDR3 is 15 amino acids. The CDR3 reads CASSKQFPSNQPQHF. CDR3 DNA sequence: TGTGCCAGCAGCAAACAGTTCCCTAGCAATCAGCCCCAGCATTTT.

The chain couples TRBV5-4 to TRBJ1-5, with D tentatively TRBD1 (5 bases). Trimming removed 4 bases from V and 3 bases from J, with 8 bases in between. There are 13 residues in the CDR3. CDR1 is SGHNT and CDR2 is YYREEE in the germline V gene (reference sequence). As DNA, the CDR3 is TGTGCCAGCAGCGAGGGGTCCAATCAGCCCCAGCATTTT. Its protein product is CASSEGSNQPQHF.

The J gene is TRBJ2-3, the V gene TRBV5-1; 7 bases map to TRBD1. Germline assignment: CDR1 SGHRS and CDR2 YFSETQ. This CDR3 comprises 16 residues. With V trimmed by 2 bases and J by 5 bases, 11 bases remained unmatched. The CDR3 bases are TGCGCCAGCAGCTTAGGGACAGCGACGTCAAGAGATACGCAGTATTTT. Translated, it gives CASSLGTATSRDTQYF.

This chain joins TRBV10-2 and TRBJ1-5; TRBD1 might be the D (6 bases). This CDR3 contains 17 residues. Germline V gives CDR1 WSHSY, CDR2 SAAADI. V was shortened by 5 bases and J by 4 bases, with 21 bases between the two germline ends. CDR3 in amino acids: CASSPVWGDIRNQPQHF. In nucleotides, the CDR3 is TGCGCCAGCAGTCCCGTCTGGGGGGACATTAGGAATCAGCCCCAGCATTTT.

The J gene is TRBJ2-2, the V gene TRBV11-2, with D hard to call. The ends were cut back, 1 base at V and 1 base at J, with 4 bases in the middle. The CDR3 totals 14 residues. Germline V gene lookup returns CDR1 SGHAT and CDR2 FQNNGV. The CDR3 bases are TGTGCCAGCAGCTTAGTACAGAACACCGGGGAGCTGTTTTTT. Amino acids: CASSLVQNTGELFF.

The chain employs TRBV19 and TRBJ1-2; no definite D call. CDR3 length: 11 amino acids. Trimming took off 7 bases at V and 1 base at J, with 4 bases between the two ends. Germline V gene sequence: CDR1 LNHDA, CDR2 SQIVND (reference sequence). CDR3 nucleotides: TGTGCCAGTACAGATAACTATGGCTACACCTTC. It yields the protein CASTDNYGYTF. Supplemented by reference TRBV19 and TRBJ1-2, the full variable domain reads DGGITQSPKYLFRKEGQNVTLSCEQNLNHDAMYWYRQDPGQGLRLIYYSQIVNDFQKGDIAEGYSVSREKKESFPLTVTSAQKNPTAFYLCASTDNYGYTFGSGTRLTVV.

This chain uses TRBV6-5 with TRBJ1-6; D is unclear. There are 14 residues in the CDR3. Germline V lookup: CDR1 MNHEY, CDR2 SVGAGI. Trimming pared 10 bases from V and 0 bases from J, leaving 10 bases between. CDR3 loop: CATHGSSYNSPLHF. In DNA, the CDR3 is TGTGCCACTCATGGGAGCTCCTATAATTCACCCCTCCACTTT.

J is TRBJ1-3 and V is TRBV3-1 (or the pseudogene TRBV3-2); D remains unclear. V was shortened by 8 bases and J by 0 bases, with 14 bases between the two germline ends. CDR1 is LGHDT and CDR2 is YNNKEL in the germline V gene (reference sequence). The CDR3 runs 15 residues. CDR3 sequence: CASGNGPNSGNTIYF. The CDR3 region has the DNA TGTGCCAGCGGTAACGGGCCAAACTCTGGAAACACCATATATTTT.

The gene calls are TRBV7-2 and TRBJ2-5; D perhaps matches TRBD2 (5 bases). Germline V gene lookup returns CDR1 SGHTA and CDR2 FQGNSA. Trimming left V 5 bases short and J 0 bases short, with 16 bases between. This CDR3 is built from 16 residues. The DNA of the CDR3 is TGTGCCAGCAGCCGCAGAGGGCTGGGGAACCAAGAGACCCAGTACTTC. Its protein is CASSRRGLGNQETQYF.

This clone was counted only a few times. The rearrangement links TRBV9 to TRBJ1-1; possible D gene TRBD1, 5 bases. The CDR3 is 14 amino acids. V lost 3 bases to trimming and J lost 0 bases, with 9 bases between them. Germline CDR1 reads SGDLS; CDR2 reads YYNGEE. CDR3 coding DNA: TGTGCCAGCAGCGAGGACACCATGAACACTGAAGCTTTCTTT. It specifies CASSEDTMNTEAFF.

With regard to this clone: At one end the junction does not follow the germline gene, possibly because of a read error. The chain uses TRBV3-1 (or the pseudogene TRBV3-2) and TRBJ1-5, with D possibly being TRBD1 (5 bases). CDR3 length: 13 residues. Per the germline V gene, CDR1 is LGHDT and CDR2 is YNNKEL (reference sequence). The CDR3 coding sequence is TGTGCCACCAGCTCAGGGAACAATCAGCCCCAGCATTTT. It codes for CATSSGNNQPQHF.

The J gene is TRBJ2-7, the V gene TRBV5-8, with no clear D. The CDR3 runs 12 residues. V lost 0 bases and J 4 bases, leaving 5 bases between the germline ends. Germline V gives CDR1 SGHTS, CDR2 YDEGEE. CDR3 DNA sequence: TGTGCCAGCAGCTTGGCCGAATACGAGCAGTACTTC. Amino acid sequence: CASSLAEYEQYF. The full variable domain, rest sourced from reference TRBV5-8 and TRBJ2-7, is EAGVTQSPTHLIKTRGQQATLRCSPISGHTSVYWYQQALGLGLQFLLWYDEGEERNRGNFPPRFSGRQFPNYSSELNVNALELEDSALYLCASSLAEYEQYFGPGTRLTVT.

V and J are TRBV3-1 (or the pseudogene TRBV3-2) and TRBJ1-6, with 8 bases aligning to TRBD1. CDR1 is LGHDT and CDR2 is YNNKEL in the germline V gene (reference sequence). CDR3 length: 15 residues. The V segment lost 3 bases and the J segment 6 bases; nucleotides outside the gene matches: 4. The CDR3 coding sequence is TGTGCCAGCAGCCAGCAGGGGGCGGTTAATTCACCCCTCCACTTT. Its translation: CASSQQGAVNSPLHF.

The genes are TRBV7-2 and TRBJ2-3; 9 bases fit TRBD1. CDR1 is SGHTA and CDR2 is FQGNSA in the germline V gene. The length of the CDR3 is 15 residues. Unmatched junction bases numbered 6, after V lost 7 bases and J lost 1 base. CDR3 protein: CASIINRGRTDTQYF. The CDR3 DNA is TGTGCCAGCATCATTAACAGGGGGCGCACAGATACGCAGTATTTT.

The chain uses TRBV3-1 (or the pseudogene TRBV3-2) and TRBJ2-3; 11 nucleotides line up with TRBD2. This CDR3 spans 17 amino acids. V lost 4 bases, J lost 0 bases, and 6 bases stayed unmatched. CDR1 LGHDT and CDR2 YNNKEL come from the germline V gene (reference sequence). The CDR3 DNA follows: TGTGCCAGCAGCCGTACTAGCGGGGGAACTAGCACAGATACGCAGTATTTT. It encodes CASSRTSGGTSTDTQYF.

The rearrangement joins TRBV9 to TRBJ1-5; possible D gene TRBD1, 6 bases. The V gene's germline CDR1 is SGDLS and CDR2 YYNGEE. Trimming shortened V by 4 bases and J by 1 base, and 21 bases separated the two germline ends. The CDR3 has 18 amino acids. The CDR3 here is CASSPEGGAFGSNQPQHF. DNA of the CDR3: TGTGCCAGCAGCCCTGAGGGGGGGGCTTTTGGGAGCAATCAGCCCCAGCATTTT. Together with reference TRBV9 and TRBJ1-5, the CDR3 gives the full variable domain: DSGVTQTPKHLITATGQRVTLRCSPRSGDLSVYWYQQSLDQGLQFLIQYYNGEERAKGNILERFSAQQFPDLHSELNLSSLELGDSALYFCASSPEGGAFGSNQPQHFGDGTRLSIL.

The CDR3 region has the DNA TGTGCCAGCAGCTTGTTCGGCAGTTCCCTTAAAGCTTTCTTT. As protein: CASSLFGSSLKAFF. The J gene is TRBJ1-1, the V gene TRBV5-6, with D unresolved. This CDR3 contains 14 residues. V lost 1 base and J 9 bases, leaving 16 bases between the germline ends. From germline, CDR1 is SGHDT and CDR2 YYEEEE.

The CDR3 bases are TGTGCCATCAGTGAAGCGACAGGGGGCGGAACTGTCACTGAAGCTTTCTTT. Translating it yields CAISEATGGGTVTEAFF. The chain joins TRBV10-3 to TRBJ1-1; 10 nucleotides match TRBD1. CDR1 and CDR2 (germline): ENHRY, SYGVKD. This CDR3 comprises 17 residues. The V segment lost 3 bases and the J segment 4 bases; nucleotides outside the gene matches: 11.

This clone turned up a few times. The chain carries TRBV7-9 and TRBJ1-5; 10 bases align to TRBD1. Looked up from germline, CDR1 is SEHNR and CDR2 is FQNEAQ (reference sequence). The CDR3 has 17 amino acids. V shed 1 base, J shed 9 bases, and the junction held 12 bases outside the gene matches. For the CDR3, the DNA is TGTGCCAGCAGCTTAGAATTCGGGACAGGGGAAAGATCGCCCCAGCATTTT. Amino acid sequence: CASSLEFGTGERSPQHF.

This chain uses TRBV5-1 with TRBJ1-1; possibly TRBD1 for D (5 bases). Germline CDR1 reads SGHRS; CDR2 reads YFSETQ. Trimming took 0 bases from V and 4 from J, leaving 10 bases between them. CDR3 length equals 14 residues. The CDR3 region is CASSLGSGTTEAFF. The CDR3 region has the DNA TGCGCCAGCAGCTTGGGATCAGGGACCACTGAAGCTTTCTTT. The complete variable domain, with remaining parts taken from reference TRBV5-1 and TRBJ1-1, reads KAGVTQTPRYLIKTRGQQVTLSCSPISGHRSVSWYQQTPGQGLQFLFEYFSETQRNKGNFPGRFSGRQFSNSRSEMNVSTLELGDSALYLCASSLGSGTTEAFFGQGTRLTVV.

The chain carries TRBV14 and TRBJ2-5, with 10 bases lining up with TRBD2. Germline values: CDR1 SGHDN, CDR2 FVKESK. This CDR3 has 18 residues. Trimming cost V 4 bases and J 5 bases; bases outside gene matches: 16. The CDR3: CASSRQRGGLVGVETQYF. The DNA of the CDR3 is TGTGCCAGCAGCCGTCAGCGGGGGGGCCTCGTAGGGGTTGAGACCCAGTACTTC.

The CDR3 loop reads CSVDETGSNYGYTF. CDR3 in DNA: TGCAGCGTAGATGAGACAGGGAGTAACTATGGCTACACCTTC. V is TRBV29-1 and J is TRBJ1-2; 7 nucleotides line up with TRBD1. Germline CDR1 is SQVTM and CDR2 is ANQGSEA. This CDR3 has 14 residues. The J segment lost 1 base and the V segment lost 6 bases, leaving 8 bases of the junction unmatched.

The rearrangement links TRBV6-5 to TRBJ2-7; D gene unclear. This CDR3 comprises 14 residues. Trimming removed 6 bases from V and 1 base from J, with 13 bases in between. The germline CDR1 and CDR2 sequences are MNHEY and SVGAGI. In DNA, the CDR3 is TGTGCCAGCAGGTCAAGTATTACGTCCTACGAGCAGTACTTC. This translates into CASRSSITSYEQYF.

V gene TRBV19 combines with J gene TRBJ2-7, with TRBD1 matching 7 bases. The CDR3 runs to 17 residues. J gave up 4 bases and V 5 bases, and 17 bases lay outside the gene matches. The germline CDR1 and CDR2 sequences are LNHDA and SQIVND (reference sequence). The CDR3 region is CASSRLKSGTALYEQYF. The CDR3 DNA sequence: TGTGCCAGTAGTCGTTTGAAATCCGGGACAGCTCTATACGAGCAGTACTTC.

The V gene is TRBV19, the J gene TRBJ2-7; D gene uncertain. This CDR3 region has 13 residues. Germline values: CDR1 LNHDA, CDR2 SQIVND (reference sequence). V lost 6 bases to trimming and J lost 8 bases, with 17 bases between them. The CDR3 DNA is TGTGCCAGTAGAAACCTCCTAGGATCGAAGCAGTACTTC. It codes for CASRNLLGSKQYF.

This chain connects TRBV7-8 to TRBJ1-6; D not resolved. V lost 1 base and J 0 bases, leaving 10 bases between the germline ends. CDR1 and CDR2 from the germline V gene are SGHVS and FQNEAQ. This CDR3 comprises 17 residues. CDR3 DNA: TGTGCCAGCAGCTTAGTAGCTGGGAGCTCCTATAATTCACCCCTCCACTTT. Translating gives CASSLVAGSSYNSPLHF.

The chain links TRBV19 to TRBJ2-5; possible D gene TRBD1, 6 bases. Trimming cost V 9 bases and J 5 bases, with 22 bases left between them. This CDR3 is 15 amino acids long. Germline V gene lookup returns CDR1 LNHDA and CDR2 SQIVND (reference sequence). The CDR3 nucleotides read TGTGCCAGCCCCCGACAGGAGAATATTGGGGAGACCCAGTACTTC. Translation: CASPRQENIGETQYF.